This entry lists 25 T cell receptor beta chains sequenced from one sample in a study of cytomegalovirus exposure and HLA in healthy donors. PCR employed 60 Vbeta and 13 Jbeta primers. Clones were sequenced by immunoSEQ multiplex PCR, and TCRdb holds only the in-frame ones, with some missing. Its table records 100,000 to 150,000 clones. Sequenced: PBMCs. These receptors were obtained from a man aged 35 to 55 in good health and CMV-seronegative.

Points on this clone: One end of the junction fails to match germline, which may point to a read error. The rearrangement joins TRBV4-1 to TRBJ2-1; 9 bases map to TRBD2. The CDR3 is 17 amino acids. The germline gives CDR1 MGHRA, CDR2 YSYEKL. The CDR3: CAGSQDHSSGTYNEQFF. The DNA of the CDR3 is TGCGCCGGCAGCCAAGATCACTCTAGCGGGACGTACAATGAGCAGTTCTTC.

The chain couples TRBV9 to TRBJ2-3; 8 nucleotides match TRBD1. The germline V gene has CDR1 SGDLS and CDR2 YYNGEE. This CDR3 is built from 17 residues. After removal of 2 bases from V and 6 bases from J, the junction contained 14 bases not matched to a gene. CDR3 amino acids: CASSVEGDGQGADTQYF. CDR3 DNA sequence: TGTGCCAGCAGCGTGGAGGGGGATGGACAGGGAGCGGATACGCAGTATTTT.

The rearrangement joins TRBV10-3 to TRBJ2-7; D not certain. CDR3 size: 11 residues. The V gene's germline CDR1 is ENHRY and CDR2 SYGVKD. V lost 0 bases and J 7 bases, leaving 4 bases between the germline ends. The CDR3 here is CAISESREQYF. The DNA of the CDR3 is TGTGCCATCAGTGAGTCTCGTGAGCAGTACTTC.

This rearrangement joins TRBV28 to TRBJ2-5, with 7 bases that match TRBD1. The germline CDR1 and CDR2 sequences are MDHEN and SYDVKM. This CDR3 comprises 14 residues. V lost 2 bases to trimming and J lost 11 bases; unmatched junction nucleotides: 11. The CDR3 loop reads CASSLNRGLGEQYF. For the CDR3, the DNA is TGTGCCAGCAGTTTAAACAGGGGTTTGGGGGAGCAGTACTTC.

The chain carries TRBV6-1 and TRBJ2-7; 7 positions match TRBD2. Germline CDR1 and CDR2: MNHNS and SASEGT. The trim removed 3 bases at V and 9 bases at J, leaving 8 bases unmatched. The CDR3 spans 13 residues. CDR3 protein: CASSEAGETVQYF. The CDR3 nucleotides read TGTGCCAGCAGTGAGGCGGGAGAGACGGTGCAGTACTTC.

CDR3 DNA sequence: TGTGCCAGCAGCTTCGGACTTAGCAATCAGCCCCAGCATTTT. Its protein product is CASSFGLSNQPQHF. The rearrangement joins TRBV7-2 to TRBJ1-5, with unresolved D. The CDR3 has 14 amino acids. CDR1 is SGHTA, CDR2 FQGNSA, per germline. V dropped 3 bases and J dropped 0 bases, with 6 bases sitting between them.

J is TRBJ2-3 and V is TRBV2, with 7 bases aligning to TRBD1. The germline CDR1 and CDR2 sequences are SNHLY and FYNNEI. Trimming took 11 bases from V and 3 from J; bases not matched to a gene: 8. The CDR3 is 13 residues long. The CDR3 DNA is TGTGCCGGCTCCAGGGGGTTGACAGATACGCAGTATTTT. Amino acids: CAGSRGLTDTQYF.

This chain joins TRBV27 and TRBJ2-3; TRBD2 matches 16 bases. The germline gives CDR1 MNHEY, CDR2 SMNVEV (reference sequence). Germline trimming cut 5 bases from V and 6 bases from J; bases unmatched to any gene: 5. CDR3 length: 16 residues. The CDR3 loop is CASSTGLAGGPDTQYF. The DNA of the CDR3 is TGTGCCAGCAGTACGGGACTAGCGGGAGGGCCGGATACGCAGTATTTT.

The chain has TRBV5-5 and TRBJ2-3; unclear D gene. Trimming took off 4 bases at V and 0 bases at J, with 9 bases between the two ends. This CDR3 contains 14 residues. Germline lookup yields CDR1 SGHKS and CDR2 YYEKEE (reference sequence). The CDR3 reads CASSMGQSTDTQYF. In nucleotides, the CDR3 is TGTGCCAGCAGCATGGGCCAGAGCACAGATACGCAGTATTTT.

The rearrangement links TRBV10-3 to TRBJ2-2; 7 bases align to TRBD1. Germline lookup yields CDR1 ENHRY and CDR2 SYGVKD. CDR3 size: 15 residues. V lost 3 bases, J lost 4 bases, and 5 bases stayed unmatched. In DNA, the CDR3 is TGTGCCATCAGTGACCCGGGACAGTTCACCGGGGAGCTGTTTTTT. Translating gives CAISDPGQFTGELFF.

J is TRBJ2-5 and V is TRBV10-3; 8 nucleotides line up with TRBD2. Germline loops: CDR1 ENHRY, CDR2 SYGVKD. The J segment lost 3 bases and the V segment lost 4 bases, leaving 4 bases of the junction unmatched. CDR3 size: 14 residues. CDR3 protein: CAISGAGGEETQYF. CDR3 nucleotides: TGTGCCATCAGTGGGGCGGGAGGCGAAGAGACCCAGTACTTC.

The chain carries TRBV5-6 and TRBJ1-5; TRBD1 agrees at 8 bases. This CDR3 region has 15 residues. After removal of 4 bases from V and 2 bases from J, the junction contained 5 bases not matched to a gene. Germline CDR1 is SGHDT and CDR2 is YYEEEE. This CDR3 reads CASSAQGGRNQPQHF. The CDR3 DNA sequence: TGTGCCAGCAGCGCACAGGGGGGGCGCAATCAGCCCCAGCATTTT. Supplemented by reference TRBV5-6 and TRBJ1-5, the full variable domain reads DAGVTQSPTHLIKTRGQQVTLRCSPKSGHDTVSWYQQALGQGPQFIFQYYEEEERQRGNFPDRFSGHQFPNYSSELNVNALLLGDSALYLCASSAQGGRNQPQHFGDGTRLSIL.

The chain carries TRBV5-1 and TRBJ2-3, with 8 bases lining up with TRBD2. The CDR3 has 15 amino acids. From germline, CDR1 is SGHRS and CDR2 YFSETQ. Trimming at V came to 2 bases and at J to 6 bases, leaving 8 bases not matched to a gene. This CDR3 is CASSFTGGPGDTQYF. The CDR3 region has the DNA TGCGCCAGCAGCTTTACGGGAGGGCCGGGGGATACGCAGTATTTT.

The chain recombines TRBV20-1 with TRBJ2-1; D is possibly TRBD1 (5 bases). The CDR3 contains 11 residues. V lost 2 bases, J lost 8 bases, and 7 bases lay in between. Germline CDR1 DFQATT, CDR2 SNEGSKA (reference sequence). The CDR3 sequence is CSARQGYEQFF. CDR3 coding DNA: TGCAGTGCTAGACAGGGATATGAGCAGTTCTTC.

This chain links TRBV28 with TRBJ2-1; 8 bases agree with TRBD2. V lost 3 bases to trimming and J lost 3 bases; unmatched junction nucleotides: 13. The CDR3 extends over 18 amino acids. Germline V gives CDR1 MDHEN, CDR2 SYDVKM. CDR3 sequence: CASSFPPPAGDVYNEQFF. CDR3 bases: TGTGCCAGCAGTTTCCCCCCCCCAGCGGGAGACGTCTACAATGAGCAGTTCTTC. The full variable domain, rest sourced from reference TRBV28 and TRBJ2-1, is DVKVTQSSRYLVKRTGEKVFLECVQDMDHENMFWYRQDPGLGLRLIYFSYDVKMKEKGDIPEGYSVSREKKERFSLILESASTNQTSMYLCASSFPPPAGDVYNEQFFGPGTRLTVL.

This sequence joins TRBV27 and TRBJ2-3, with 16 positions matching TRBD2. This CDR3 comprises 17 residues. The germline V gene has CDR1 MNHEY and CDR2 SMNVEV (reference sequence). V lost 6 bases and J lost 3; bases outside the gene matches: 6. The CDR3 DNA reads TGTGCCAGCAGGGGGGGACTAGCGGGAGGGAGGACAGATACGCAGTATTTT. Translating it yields CASRGGLAGGRTDTQYF.

CDR3 in amino acids: CASSYGGATGANVLTF. CDR3 sequence (DNA): TGTGCCAGCAGTTACGGGGGGGCCACTGGGGCCAACGTCCTGACTTTC. This rearrangement joins TRBV6-6 to TRBJ2-6; weak D call: TRBD2 (7 bases). This CDR3 spans 16 amino acids. V was shortened by 2 bases and J by 2 bases, with 10 bases between the two germline ends. Germline V gives CDR1 MNHNY, CDR2 SVGAGI (reference sequence).

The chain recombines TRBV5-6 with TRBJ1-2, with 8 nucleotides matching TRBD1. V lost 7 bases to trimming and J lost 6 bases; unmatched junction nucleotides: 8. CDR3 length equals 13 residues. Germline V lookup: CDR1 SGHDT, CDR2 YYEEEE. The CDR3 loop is CASCRDRPDGYTF. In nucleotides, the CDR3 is TGTGCCAGCTGCCGGGACAGGCCAGATGGCTACACCTTC.

CDR3 nucleotides: TGTGCCAGCAAGTTGGGACTAGCCGGCGAGCAGTACTTC. Translating it yields CASKLGLAGEQYF. The chain employs TRBV6-6 and TRBJ2-7; 9 bases are shared with TRBD2. V trimming: 7 bases; J trimming: 6 bases; junction bases outside the gene matches: 7. CDR3 length: 13 amino acids. Looked up from germline, CDR1 is MNHNY and CDR2 is SVGAGI (reference sequence).

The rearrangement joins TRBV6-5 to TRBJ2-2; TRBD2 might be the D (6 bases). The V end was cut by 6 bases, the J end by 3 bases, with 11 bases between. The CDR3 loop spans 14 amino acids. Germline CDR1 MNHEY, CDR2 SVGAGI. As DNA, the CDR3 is TGTGCCAGCAGAGCCCCTAGCGACACCGGGGAGCTGTTTTTT. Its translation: CASRAPSDTGELFF.

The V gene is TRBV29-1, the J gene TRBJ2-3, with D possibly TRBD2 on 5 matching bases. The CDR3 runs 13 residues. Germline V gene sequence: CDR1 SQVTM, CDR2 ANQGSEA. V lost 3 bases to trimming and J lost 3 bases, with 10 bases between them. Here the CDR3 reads CSVDLGGTDTQYF. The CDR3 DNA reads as TGCAGCGTTGACCTCGGCGGGACAGATACGCAGTATTTT.

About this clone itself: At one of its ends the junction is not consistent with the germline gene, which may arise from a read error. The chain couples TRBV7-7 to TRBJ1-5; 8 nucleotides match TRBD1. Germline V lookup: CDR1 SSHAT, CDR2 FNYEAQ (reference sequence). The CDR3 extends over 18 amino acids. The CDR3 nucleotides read TGTGCTAGCAGCTTAGTCGGGTGGAGTCAGGGGGCTGAGCAGCCCCAGCATTTT. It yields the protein CASSLVGWSQGAEQPQHF. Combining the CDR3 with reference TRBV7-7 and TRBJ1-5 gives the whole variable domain GAGVSQSPRYKVTKRGQDVTLRCDPISSHATLYWYQQALGQGPEFLTYFNYEAQPDKSGLPSDRFSAERPEGSISTLTIQRTEQRDSAMYRCASSLVGWSQGAEQPQHFGDGTRLSIL.

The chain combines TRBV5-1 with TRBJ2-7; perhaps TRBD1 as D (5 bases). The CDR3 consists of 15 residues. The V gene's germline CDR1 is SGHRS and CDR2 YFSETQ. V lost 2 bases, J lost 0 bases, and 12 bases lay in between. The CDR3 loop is CASSFPTDLSYEQYF. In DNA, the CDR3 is TGCGCCAGCAGCTTCCCGACAGACCTCTCCTACGAGCAGTACTTC.

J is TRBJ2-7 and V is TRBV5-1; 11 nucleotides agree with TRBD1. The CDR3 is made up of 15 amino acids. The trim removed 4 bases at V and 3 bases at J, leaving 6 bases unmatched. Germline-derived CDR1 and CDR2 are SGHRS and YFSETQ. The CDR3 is CASSQEGTGGYEQYF. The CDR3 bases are TGCGCCAGCAGCCAGGAAGGGACAGGGGGCTACGAGCAGTACTTC.

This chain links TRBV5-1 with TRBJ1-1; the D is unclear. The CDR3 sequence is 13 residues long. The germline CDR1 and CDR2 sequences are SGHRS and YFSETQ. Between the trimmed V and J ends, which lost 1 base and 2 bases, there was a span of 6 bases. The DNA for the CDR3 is TGCGCCAGCAGCTTGAGGAGTAACACTGAAGCTTTCTTT. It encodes CASSLRSNTEAFF.